These 9 T cell receptor beta chains share one sample of origin, sequenced in a study of CD8 T cells in ankylosing spondylitis. Which antigens these TCRs recognize remains unknown. MiXCR was run by TCRdb on the 5' RACE reads, yielding one entry per CDR3 protein. The data show hundreds of thousands of distinct CDR3 sequences, approximately 10% seen once. Findings of the study overall: What appeared characteristic of ankylosing spondylitis blood was a TCR beta motif of fewer than ten highly homologous variants.

The sample comprised blood, either unsorted or a sorted T cell fraction (not recorded which). The receptors here all came from a male donor with ankylosing spondylitis.

This clonotype was detected only a few times. V gene TRBV28 combines with J gene TRBJ2-1; tentative D call: TRBD2 (6 bases). Between the trimmed V and J ends, which lost 7 bases and 0 bases, there was a span of 16 bases. CDR1 is MDHEN and CDR2 is SYDVKM in the germline V gene. The CDR3 consists of 16 residues. The chain's CDR3 is CASMGPYGSSYNEQFF. DNA for the CDR3: TGTGCCAGCATGGGGCCATACGGGAGCTCCTACAATGAGCAGTTCTTC.

Many counts were recorded for this clonotype. The chain is built from TRBV20-1 and TRBJ2-3; unclear D gene. The V gene's germline CDR1 is DFQATT and CDR2 SNEGSKA (reference sequence). The CDR3 totals 13 residues. V gave up 6 bases and J gave up 3 bases, with 13 bases separating them. The CDR3 coding sequence is TGCAGTGCCTTAAATCCCTCGACAGATACGCAGTATTTT. It codes for CSALNPSTDTQYF.

The table lists this clonotype with a few counts. The V call is TRBV12-3 or TRBV12-4, the J call TRBJ1-2; 7 bases agree with TRBD1. The CDR3 covers 12 residues. With 6 bases clipped from V and 6 bases from J, the junction kept 4 bases outside the gene matches. DNA of the CDR3: TGTGCCAGCAGCCCAGACAGGGATGGCTACACCTTC. It encodes CASSPDRDGYTF.

The chain uses TRBV9 and TRBJ2-3; TRBD1 is a possible D gene (6 bases). The germline CDR1 and CDR2 sequences are SGDLS and YYNGEE. The germline V and J ends were trimmed by 0 bases and 4 bases, with 9 bases remaining between them. The CDR3 has 14 residues. The CDR3 spells CASSVAGTPDTQYF. DNA of the CDR3: TGTGCCAGCAGCGTAGCCGGGACACCAGATACGCAGTATTTT.

The sample holds many counts of this clonotype. The rearrangement joins TRBV7-2 to TRBJ1-5; D perhaps matches TRBD1 (5 bases). Germline CDR1 SGHTA, CDR2 FQGNSA. V lost 3 bases and J lost 4, with 13 bases in between. This CDR3 comprises 15 residues. The CDR3 sequence is CASSLGQAENQPQHF. CDR3 DNA: TGTGCCAGCAGCTTGGGGCAGGCGGAAAATCAGCCCCAGCATTTT.

The chain employs TRBV6-2 or TRBV6-3 and TRBJ1-5; D remains ambiguous. Trimming stripped 0 bases from V and 6 bases from J, with 12 bases between. The CDR3 consists of 15 residues. Germline V gives CDR1 MNHEY, CDR2 SVGEGT. The CDR3, as DNA: TGTGCCAGCAGTTACTCGATGTATGGGCCTCAGCCCCAGCATTTT. The encoded protein is CASSYSMYGPQPQHF.

The V and J genes are TRBV30 and TRBJ1-6; no clear D. The V gene's germline CDR1 is GTSNPN and CDR2 SVGIG (reference sequence). Trimming left V 0 bases short and J 4 bases short, with 10 bases between. The CDR3 loop spans 15 amino acids. DNA for the CDR3: TGTGCCTGGAGTGTTGGGCGGATTTATAATTCACCCCTCCACTTT. Translation: CAWSVGRIYNSPLHF.

This clonotype has at least ten counts. The genes are TRBV7-2 and TRBJ1-1; D is uncertain. CDR1 and CDR2 (germline): SGHTA, FQGNSA. CDR3 size: 13 residues. The V end was cut by 4 bases, the J end by 2 bases, with 8 bases between. CDR3 loop: CASSSYSNTEAFF. The CDR3 coding sequence is TGTGCCAGCAGCTCCTACAGTAACACTGAAGCTTTCTTT.

DNA for the CDR3: TGTGCCAGCAGTTTATCCGGGACAGGGGAGGATGAGCAGTTCTTC. Amino acids: CASSLSGTGEDEQFF. V is TRBV28 and J is TRBJ2-1, with 10 positions matching TRBD1. CDR3 size: 15 residues. Germline CDR1 MDHEN, CDR2 SYDVKM. The J segment lost 8 bases and the V segment lost 1 base, leaving 5 bases of the junction unmatched.